The 2 T cell receptor beta chains below all came from one sample that was sequenced in a study of response to subunit inactivated influenza vaccine. TCRdb independently ran MiXCR on the RT-PCR reads; one entry per CDR3 protein. Of hundreds of thousands of distinct CDR3 sequences in the sample, roughly 13% were seen once. Sequenced here: PBMCs from blood, sampled 45 days after vaccination. These receptor sequences come from a man aged 50 to 60 who received an inactivated influenza vaccine.

This clonotype has a handful of counts. The chain combines TRBV2 with TRBJ2-5; D gene unclear. V gave up 3 bases and J gave up 2 bases, with 7 bases separating them. The CDR3 has 13 amino acids. Germline CDR1 and CDR2: SNHLY and FYNNEI. The CDR3 reads CASSELSQETQYF. CDR3 sequence (DNA): TGTGCCAGCAGTGAGTTAAGTCAAGAGACCCAGTACTTC.

V usage is TRBV2 and J usage is TRBJ2-3, with D perhaps matching TRBD2 (5 bases). The V end lost 11 bases, the J end lost 3 bases, and 15 bases lay between the germline ends. In germline, CDR1 is SNHLY, CDR2 FYNNEI. The CDR3 runs 13 residues. CDR3 loop: CAGRTFYTDTQYF. The CDR3 bases are TGTGCCGGGCGGACTTTTTATACAGATACGCAGTATTTT. Variable domain in full (rest from reference TRBV2 and TRBJ2-3): EPEVTQTPSHQVTQMGQEVILRCVPISNHLYFYWYRQILGQKVEFLVSFYNNEISEKSEIFDDQFSVERPDGSNFTLKIRSTKLEDSAMYFCAGRTFYTDTQYFGPGTRLTVL.